One and the same sample provided the 10 T cell receptor beta chains below, sequenced in a study of post-analysis software for immune sequencing data. Whole-study results and caveats: A handful of TRBV segments (TRBV5-6, TRBV5-1 and TRBV20-1 among them) occurred more frequently in patients than in controls.

TCR beta cDNA libraries had unique molecular identifiers. Using its own MiXCR run on the PCR reads, TCRdb lists one record per CDR3 protein. This table has approximately 460,000 distinct CDR3 sequences, nearly 45% appearing once. The antigens these receptors bind are not known. Specimen: blood. Source of these receptors: a girl between 5 and 17 years old with multiple sclerosis.

This chain links TRBV27 with TRBJ2-1; no reliable D call. Trimming took 8 bases from V and 0 from J, leaving 14 bases between them. This CDR3 has 15 amino acids. CDR1 is MNHEY, CDR2 SMNVEV, per germline (reference sequence). The CDR3 DNA reads as TGTGCCAGCTCAAACGCGGTTAGCTCCTACAATGAGCAGTTCTTC. Encoded protein: CASSNAVSSYNEQFF.

Of note for this clonotype: A read error may account for a junction end that differs from germline. V is TRBV6-6 and J is TRBJ2-4; 9 nucleotides align to TRBD1. The V gene's germline CDR1 is MNHNY and CDR2 SVGAGI (reference sequence). The CDR3 is 17 residues long. The CDR3 sequence is CASSPGQGYSAKSIQYF. The CDR3 DNA reads as TGTGCCAGCAGTCCGGGACAGGGATACTCAGCCAAAAGCATTCAGTACTTC.

The V and J genes are TRBV5-5 and TRBJ2-5; 9 positions match TRBD1. CDR1 SGHKS and CDR2 YYEKEE come from the germline V gene (reference sequence). The CDR3 sequence is 15 residues long. The J segment lost 2 bases and the V segment lost 5 bases, leaving 7 bases of the junction unmatched. The CDR3 here is CASSSGTGSQETQYF. The CDR3 coding sequence is TGTGCCAGCAGTTCCGGGACAGGGTCTCAAGAGACCCAGTACTTC.

This clonotype occurred a few times. The chain recombines TRBV5-1 with TRBJ1-1; weak D call: TRBD1 (5 bases). Germline V gene sequence: CDR1 SGHRS, CDR2 YFSETQ. V was shortened by 0 bases and J by 3 bases, with 15 bases between the two germline ends. The CDR3 is 16 residues long. For the CDR3, the DNA is TGCGCCAGCAGCTTGGTGAGGGGTTCTGGCGACACTGAAGCTTTCTTT. Translation: CASSLVRGSGDTEAFF.

As to this clonotype: No conserved phenylalanine or tryptophan is present at the end of the CDR3, so a read error is the likely explanation. The rearrangement links TRBV20-1 to TRBJ2-6; D unresolved. Trimming took off 6 bases at V and 4 bases at J, with 16 bases between the two ends. The germline V gene encodes CDR1 DFQATT and CDR2 SNEGSKA (reference sequence). The CDR3 covers 15 residues. Here the CDR3 reads CSASPSISGANVLTC. The CDR3 region has the DNA TGCAGTGCCTCGCCCTCTATTAGCGGGGCCAACGTCCTGACTTGC.

This clonotype was seen just once. V gene TRBV4-1 combines with J gene TRBJ1-1; the D gene is possibly TRBD1 (5 bases). V gave up 1 base and J gave up 0 bases, with 9 bases separating them. This CDR3 is built from 15 residues. Germline lookup yields CDR1 MGHRA and CDR2 YSYEKL. The DNA for the CDR3 is TGCGCCAGCAGCCAAGGACAGATCATGAACACTGAAGCTTTCTTT. Encoded protein: CASSQGQIMNTEAFF.

V is TRBV7-3 and J is TRBJ1-5; 10 bases map to TRBD1. In germline, CDR1 is SGHTA, CDR2 FQGTGA. This CDR3 has 14 residues. J was trimmed by 5 bases and V by 4 bases; bases with no gene match: 2. The CDR3 here is CASSSTGGDQPQHF. The CDR3 region has the DNA TGTGCCAGCAGCTCGACAGGGGGCGATCAGCCCCAGCATTTT.

This clonotype has only a few counts. The V gene is TRBV7-9, the J gene TRBJ2-1; 7 bases line up with TRBD2. The germline CDR1 and CDR2 sequences are SEHNR and FQNEAQ (reference sequence). The CDR3 is 12 amino acids. Unmatched junction bases numbered 6, after V lost 4 bases and J lost 12 bases. Written as DNA, the CDR3 is TGTGCCAGCAGCTCCTCACGGGGGGTGCAGTTCTTC. Encoded protein: CASSSSRGVQFF.

This clonotype occurred a few times. The genes are TRBV10-1 and TRBJ1-1; TRBD1 matches at 11 bases. V was pared by 4 bases and J by 0 bases, with 4 bases of the junction left unmatched. The CDR3 covers 16 residues. Germline CDR1 reads WNHNN; CDR2 reads SYGVQD (reference sequence). In DNA form, the CDR3 reads TGCGCCAGCAGTGCGGACAGGGGGCCGATGAACACTGAAGCTTTCTTT. This codes for CASSADRGPMNTEAFF.

In its sample, this clonotype was seen a few times. This chain links TRBV29-1 with TRBJ2-7; TRBD1 matches 8 bases. Germline loops: CDR1 SQVTM, CDR2 ANQGSEA. Trimming at V came to 2 bases and at J to 0 bases, leaving 3 bases not matched to a gene. This CDR3 region has 14 residues. Here the CDR3 reads CSVEQGASSYEQYF. DNA of the CDR3: TGCAGCGTTGAACAGGGGGCCTCCTCCTACGAGCAGTACTTC.